The 10 T cell receptor beta chains in this list originate from one sample, sequenced in a study of a mutant IDH1 vaccine in newly diagnosed glioma (dated by TCRdb to about 2021). Which antigens these TCRs recognize remains unknown. The intended sense of this specimen's time point label: week 23, last vaccination. A 20-mer mutant IDH1 peptide at 300 micrograms in Montanide made up each vaccine dose, which was injected subcutaneously together with topical imiquimod. Library preparation employed the immunoSEQ multiplex PCR assay. Sourced from immuneACCESS, this table was stored by TCRdb with only in-frame sequences that have V and J called. A share of the clones is absent; for the studies checked, an unresolved V gene accounts for under half, and the remainder has no known explanation. This sample gives tens of thousands of clones in total; approximately 89% of them show up just once. Roughly 0.74% of the sample is taken by the ten largest.

The sample in question was PBMCs, obtained from a glioma patient whose treatment included an IDH1 peptide vaccine. These receptors were taken from a woman between 50 and 59 years old with glioma.

V is TRBV27 and J is TRBJ2-3; tentatively, D is TRBD1 or TRBD2 (5 bases each). The V end was cut by 5 bases, the J end by 2 bases, with 23 bases between. CDR3 length: 18 residues. Germline CDR1 and CDR2: MNHEY and SMNVEV (reference sequence). The DNA for the CDR3 is TGTGCCAGCAGTCCCCCATCCCGGGACCTACCGTTCACAGATACGCAGTATTTT. Protein product: CASSPPSRDLPFTDTQYF.

The chain joins TRBV5-1 to TRBJ1-5; D ambiguous. CDR1 and CDR2 from the germline V gene are SGHRS and YFSETQ. The CDR3 has 14 residues. The V and J ends lost 0 bases and 3 bases respectively, with 7 bases between them. Here the CDR3 DNA reads TGCGCCAGCAGCTTGGGACCGATCAATCAGCCCCAGCATTTT. Protein sequence: CASSLGPINQPQHF.

The rearrangement joins TRBV6-5 to TRBJ2-5; 8 bases are shared with TRBD1. The CDR3 loop spans 16 amino acids. The junction had 9 bases not matched to a gene; V was cut back by 3 bases and J by 3 bases. Germline values: CDR1 MNHEY, CDR2 SVGAGI. CDR3 in amino acids: CASSYRGQGAKETQYF. CDR3 in DNA: TGTGCCAGCAGTTATCGGGGTCAGGGGGCGAAAGAGACCCAGTACTTC.

The DNA of the CDR3 is TGTGCCTCTAAAAGGCCCGGGACAGGGGGCTTAACAGACTATGGCTACACCTTC. Translated, it gives CASKRPGTGGLTDYGYTF. V gene TRBV19 combines with J gene TRBJ1-2; 12 bases agree with TRBD1. The CDR3 loop spans 18 amino acids. J was trimmed by 3 bases and V by 11 bases; bases with no gene match: 19. Germline CDR1 is LNHDA and CDR2 is SQIVND (reference sequence).

This chain connects TRBV12-5 to TRBJ1-1; the D is unclear. The CDR3 contains 13 residues. V dropped 6 bases and J dropped 1 base, with 9 bases sitting between them. CDR1 is LGHNT, CDR2 FRNRAP, per germline. This CDR3 is CASGRQGNTEAFF. CDR3 in DNA: TGTGCTAGTGGCCGCCAAGGGAACACTGAAGCTTTCTTT.

The DNA of the CDR3 is TGTGCCAGCAGCCAAGAGCGGGGTATAGCCTATGGCTACACCTTC. Protein: CASSQERGIAYGYTF. The V call is TRBV14, the J call TRBJ1-2; no firm D call. The CDR3 is 15 amino acids. Looked up from germline, CDR1 is SGHDN and CDR2 is FVKESK. The V end was cut by 0 bases, the J end by 4 bases, with 12 bases between.

This sequence joins TRBV4-1 and TRBJ2-5; TRBD2 is a possible D gene (6 bases). The DNA end favors TRBJ2-7, so the J call may be wrong. Germline CDR1 and CDR2: MGHRA and YSYEKL. This CDR3 spans 14 amino acids. CDR3 nucleotides: TGCGCCAGCAGCCTTGGGACTTCTTACTACGAGCAGTACTTC. Translated, it gives CASSLGTSYYEQYF.

The chain recombines TRBV9 with TRBJ1-2; D gene unclear. Germline V lookup: CDR1 SGDLS, CDR2 YYNGEE. V was clipped by 3 bases and J by 1 base, with 16 bases between them. This CDR3 has 16 residues. The CDR3 coding sequence is TGTGCCAGCAGCGGGCCCCGCCGGGAGGGTAACTATGGCTACACCTTC. Translated: CASSGPRREGNYGYTF.

As for this clone: The sample has other DNA sequences that encode this CDR3 too. This chain joins TRBV6-1 and TRBJ1-1; D is perhaps TRBD1 (5 bases). Germline V gene sequence: CDR1 MNHNS, CDR2 SASEGT. Trimming stripped 2 bases from V and 1 base from J, with 8 bases between. This CDR3 has 14 residues. The CDR3 is CASSELQGNTEAFF. The CDR3 DNA is TGTGCCAGCAGTGAATTGCAGGGGAACACTGAAGCTTTCTTT.

In this sample, this clone turned up once. The chain employs TRBV4-1 and TRBJ2-7; TRBD1 or TRBD2 may be the D gene (6 bases each). The CDR3 runs to 15 residues. CDR1 is MGHRA and CDR2 is YSYEKL in the germline V gene. Trimming took 5 bases from V and 0 from J, leaving 14 bases between them. This CDR3 reads CASSAQGGSSYEQYF. As DNA, the CDR3 is TGCGCCAGCAGCGCCCAAGGGGGGAGCTCCTACGAGCAGTACTTC.